This TCR beta chain was sequenced in a study of T-cell memory formation after mild COVID-19. V lost 0 bases and J 4 bases, leaving 19 bases between the germline ends. Germline values: CDR1 ENHRY, CDR2 SYGVKD. The CDR3 is made up of 17 amino acids. TCRdb re-derived calls from the 5' RACE reads in MiXCR, one entry per CDR3 protein. The sample lists about 47,000 distinct CDR3 sequences; 7.5% to 10% were seen once. The sequence was obtained from an adult woman who had mild COVID-19 (a few samples of this study predate the infection). Cell type and time point are not known. The sequenced sample was PBMCs or a T cell subset sorted from them (not recorded which). The chain uses TRBV10-3 and TRBJ2-7, with a weak D call TRBD1 (5 bases). In nucleotides, the CDR3 is TGTGCCATCAGTGAGTCAGTAGGGCAGGGCTCTGGATACGAGCAGTACTTC. As protein: CAISESVGQGSGYEQYF.